The source of this T cell receptor beta chain is a study of OX40 agonist ivuxolimab in advanced cancers. Study as a whole: Partial responses were recorded for three patients, including one with hepatocellular carcinoma and two with cutaneous melanoma.

As regards this clone: What it recognizes is unknown.

TCRdb keeps only in-frame clones here, not all; method: immunoSEQ multiplex PCR. The sample contains 40,000 to 60,000 clones, around 91% of which appear only once. Study outcomes and limitations: It was not determined which antigens were specifically recognized by the peripheral T cells that had undergone clonal expansion. With doses of 0.1 to 3.0 mg/kg, CD4+ and CD8+ blood T cells had undergone clonal expansion by week 6.

The sequencing here drew on CD4+ or CD8+ T cells sorted from blood, taken in a trial of the OX40 agonist ivuxolimab. The clonotype comes from an adult with an advanced solid tumor such as melanoma, head and neck, liver or kidney cancer.

As DNA, the CDR3 is TGTGCCAGCTCACCCGGGACAGGGTTCACTGAAGCTTTCTTT. Translated, it gives CASSPGTGFTEAFF. The gene calls are TRBV18 and TRBJ1-1, with TRBD1 matching 9 bases. V was pared by 3 bases and J by 4 bases, with 3 bases of the junction left unmatched. The germline gives CDR1 KGHSH, CDR2 LQKENI. The CDR3 totals 14 residues.